Listed below are T cell receptor beta chains from one sample, sequenced in a study of T cell responses to AZD1222 COVID-19 vaccine. TCRdb's copy holds only in-frame clones and misses some; the assay was immunoSEQ multiplex PCR. The sample shows fewer than 300,000 clones, over 85% of them seen only once. Sequenced material: peripheral blood, taken on day 0 of AZD1222 vaccination. The receptors derive from an adult in good health. Both conserved end residues are part of each CDR3. D genes are given only for firm matches. Rows may omit the clone size; those that give it use once, few, many or a size class.

size: .
D: TRBD1
J: TRBJ1-1
V: TRBV5-4
DNA: TGTGCCAGCAGCGTCCGACAGGGAAACACTGAAGCTTTCTTT
CDR3: CASSVRQGNTEAFF

size: .
D: TRBD1
J: TRBJ2-3
V: TRBV28
DNA: TGTGCCAGCAGTTCGACAGGGGATGGAAGAGATACGCAGTATTTT
CDR3: CASSSTGDGRDTQYF

size: .
D: .
J: TRBJ2-1
V: TRBV5-1
DNA: TGCGCCAGCAGCTTGGGCCACCTTGGGAATGAGCAGTTCTTC
CDR3: CASSLGHLGNEQFF

size: .
D: .
J: TRBJ2-5
V: TRBV6-5
DNA: TGTGCCAGCAGCCTTATGGGACAAGAGACCCAGTACTTC
CDR3: CASSLMGQETQYF

size: .
D: TRBD2
J: TRBJ2-3
V: TRBV9
DNA: TGTGCCAGCAGCGTAGGGTTTAGCGGGGTCACAGATACGCAGTATTTT
CDR3: CASSVGFSGVTDTQYF

size: .
D: .
J: TRBJ1-2
V: TRBV2
DNA: TGTGCCAGCAGTGAATTTCCGGTTTATGGCTACACCTTC
CDR3: CASSEFPVYGYTF

size: few
D: .
J: TRBJ2-7
V: TRBV29-1
DNA: TGCAGCGTTGAACAGGGCAGGGCCGAGCAGTACTTC
CDR3: CSVEQGRAEQYF

size: once
D: TRBD2
J: TRBJ2-1
V: TRBV30
DNA: TGTGCCTGGACCTTGGACTGGCGGGAGGCTACGTTCTTC
CDR3: CAWTLDWREATFF

size: .
D: .
J: TRBJ2-7
V: TRBV7-8
DNA: TGTGCCAGCAGTAGGAGCAGCCCCTACGAGCAGTACTTC
CDR3: CASSRSSPYEQYF

size: .
D: .
J: TRBJ1-2
V: TRBV28
DNA: TGTGCCAGCAGCCCATGGCTTACTAACTATGGCTACACCTTC
CDR3: CASSPWLTNYGYTF

size: .
D: .
J: TRBJ1-1
V: TRBV7-2
DNA: TGTGCCAGCAGCCTCAACCGGGGGTTAGCTTTCTTT
CDR3: CASSLNRGLAFF

size: .
D: .
J: TRBJ2-6
V: TRBV7-8
DNA: TGTGCCAGCAGCACCCCCCGGGCTGGGGCCAACGTCCTGACTTTC
CDR3: CASSTPRAGANVLTF

size: .
D: TRBD2
J: TRBJ2-7
V: TRBV3-1/TRBV3-2
DNA: TGTGCCAGCAGCGAATCGGGACTAGCGGATTCCTACGAGCAGTACTTC
CDR3: CASSESGLADSYEQYF

size: .
D: TRBD1
J: TRBJ1-6
V: TRBV5-4
DNA: TGTGCCAGCAGCCCGTATCGACAGGGCTCACCCCTCCACTTT
CDR3: CASSPYRQGSPLHF